This TCR beta chain comes out of a study of cytomegalovirus exposure and HLA in healthy donors. Overall study findings and caveats: Further analysis, carried out later, found HLA-associated TCR beta chains more clonally expanded than equally common other chains. In an earlier analysis, most TCR beta V segments were productive about 87% or about 30% of the time.

V lost 0 bases to trimming and J lost 3 bases, with 7 bases between them. The CDR3 sequence is 14 residues long. Germline CDR1 and CDR2: SGHVS and FNYEAQ. On this clone itself: The antigen remains unidentified.

A multiplex PCR was run with 60 Vbeta primers and 13 Jbeta primers. TCRdb's copy holds only in-frame clones and misses some; the assay was immunoSEQ multiplex PCR. The table includes over 100,000 clones, about three fifths detected once. Input material: PBMCs. This chain joins TRBV7-6 and TRBJ2-3; possible D gene TRBD1, 5 bases. The TCR comes from a middle-aged woman in good health and CMV-seropositive. CDR3 loop: CASSLAQVTDTQYF. Written as DNA, the CDR3 is TGTGCCAGCAGCTTAGCACAGGTTACAGATACGCAGTATTTT. The full variable domain, in which reference TRBV7-6 and TRBJ2-3 provide the parts outside the CDR3, is GAGVSQSPRYKVTKRGQDVALRCDPISGHVSLYWYRQALGQGPEFLTYFNYEAQQDKSGLPNDRFSAERPEGSISTLTIQRTEQRDSAMYRCASSLAQVTDTQYFGPGTRLTVL.